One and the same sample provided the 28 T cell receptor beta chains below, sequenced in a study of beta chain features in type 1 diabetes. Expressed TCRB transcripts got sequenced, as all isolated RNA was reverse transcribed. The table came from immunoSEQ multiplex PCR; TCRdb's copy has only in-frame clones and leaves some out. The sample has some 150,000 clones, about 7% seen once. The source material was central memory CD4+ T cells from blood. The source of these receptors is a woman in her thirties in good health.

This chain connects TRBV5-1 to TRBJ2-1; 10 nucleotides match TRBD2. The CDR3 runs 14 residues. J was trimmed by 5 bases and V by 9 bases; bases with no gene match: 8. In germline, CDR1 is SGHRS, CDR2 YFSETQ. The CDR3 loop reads CATSSGSMNNEQFF. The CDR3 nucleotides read TGCGCCACCTCTAGCGGGAGCATGAACAATGAGCAGTTCTTC.

The CDR3, as DNA: TGTGCCAGCAGCCGTGGGACAGAGAACACCGGGGAGCTGTTTTTT. It is translated as CASSRGTENTGELFF. The chain recombines TRBV28 with TRBJ2-2; TRBD1 aligns across 7 bases. The CDR3 has 15 amino acids. V shed 6 bases and J 1 base; nucleotides not matched to a gene: 5. Germline loops: CDR1 MDHEN, CDR2 SYDVKM.

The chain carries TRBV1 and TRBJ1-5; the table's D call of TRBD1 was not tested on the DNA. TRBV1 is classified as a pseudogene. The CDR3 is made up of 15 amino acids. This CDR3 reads CTSSQEQVSNQPQHF. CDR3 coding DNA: TGCACCAGCAGCCAAGAGCAGGTTAGCAATCAGCCCCAGCATTTT.

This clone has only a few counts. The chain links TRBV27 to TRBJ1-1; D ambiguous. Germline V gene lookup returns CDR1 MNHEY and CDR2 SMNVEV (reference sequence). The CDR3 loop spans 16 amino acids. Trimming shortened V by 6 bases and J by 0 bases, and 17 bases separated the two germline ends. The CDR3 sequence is CASSPDRGRMNTEAFF. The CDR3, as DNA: TGTGCCAGCAGCCCCGACCGAGGGCGGATGAACACTGAAGCTTTCTTT.

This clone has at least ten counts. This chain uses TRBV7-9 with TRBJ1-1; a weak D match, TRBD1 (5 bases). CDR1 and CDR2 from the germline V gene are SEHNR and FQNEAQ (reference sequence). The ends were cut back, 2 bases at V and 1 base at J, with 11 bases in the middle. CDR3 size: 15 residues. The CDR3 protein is CASSLSAGQNTEAFF. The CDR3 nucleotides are TGTGCCAGCAGCTTATCGGCAGGGCAGAACACTGAAGCTTTCTTT.

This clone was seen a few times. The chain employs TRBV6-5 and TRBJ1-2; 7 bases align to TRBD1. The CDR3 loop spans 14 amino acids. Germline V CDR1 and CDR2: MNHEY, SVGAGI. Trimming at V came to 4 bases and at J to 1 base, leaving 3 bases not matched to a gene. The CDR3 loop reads CASSSGQRNYGYTF. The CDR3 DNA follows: TGTGCCAGCAGTTCGGGACAGCGTAACTATGGCTACACCTTC.

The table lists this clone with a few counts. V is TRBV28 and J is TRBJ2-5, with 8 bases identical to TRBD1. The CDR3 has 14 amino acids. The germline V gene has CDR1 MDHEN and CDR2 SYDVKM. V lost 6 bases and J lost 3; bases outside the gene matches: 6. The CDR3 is CASRPQGDKETQYF. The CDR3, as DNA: TGTGCCAGCAGGCCACAGGGGGATAAAGAGACCCAGTACTTC.

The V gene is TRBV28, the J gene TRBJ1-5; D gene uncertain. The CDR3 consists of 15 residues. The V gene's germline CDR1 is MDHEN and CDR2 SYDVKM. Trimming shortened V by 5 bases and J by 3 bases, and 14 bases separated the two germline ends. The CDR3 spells CASSTGSDFNQPQHF. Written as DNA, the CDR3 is TGTGCCAGCAGTACGGGGTCCGATTTCAATCAGCCCCAGCATTTT.

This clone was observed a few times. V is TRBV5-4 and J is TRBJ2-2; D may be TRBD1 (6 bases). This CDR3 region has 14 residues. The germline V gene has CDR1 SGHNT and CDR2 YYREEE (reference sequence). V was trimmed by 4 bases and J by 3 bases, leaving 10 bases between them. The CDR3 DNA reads TGTGCCAGCAGCCAGGCAGGGGACACCGGGGAGCTGTTTTTT. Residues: CASSQAGDTGELFF.

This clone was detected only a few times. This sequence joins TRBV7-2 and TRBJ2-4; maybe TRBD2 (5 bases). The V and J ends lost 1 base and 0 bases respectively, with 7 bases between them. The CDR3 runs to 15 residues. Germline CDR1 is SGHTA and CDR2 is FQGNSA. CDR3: CASSLDAGAKNIQYF. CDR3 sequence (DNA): TGTGCCAGCAGCTTAGATGCGGGAGCCAAAAACATTCAGTACTTC.

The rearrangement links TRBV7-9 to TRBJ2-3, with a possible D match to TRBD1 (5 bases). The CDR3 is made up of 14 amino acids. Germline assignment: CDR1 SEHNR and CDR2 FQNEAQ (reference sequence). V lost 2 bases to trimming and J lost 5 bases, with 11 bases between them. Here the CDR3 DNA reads TGTGCCAGCAGCTTATTCCAGGGTGTAGATACGCAGTATTTT. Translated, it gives CASSLFQGVDTQYF.

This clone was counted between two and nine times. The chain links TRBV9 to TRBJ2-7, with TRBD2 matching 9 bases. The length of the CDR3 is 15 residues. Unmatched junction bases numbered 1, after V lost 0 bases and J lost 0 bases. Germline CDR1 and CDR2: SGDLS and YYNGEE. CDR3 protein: CASSVDSGGSYEQYF. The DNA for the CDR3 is TGTGCCAGCAGCGTAGATAGCGGGGGCTCCTACGAGCAGTACTTC.

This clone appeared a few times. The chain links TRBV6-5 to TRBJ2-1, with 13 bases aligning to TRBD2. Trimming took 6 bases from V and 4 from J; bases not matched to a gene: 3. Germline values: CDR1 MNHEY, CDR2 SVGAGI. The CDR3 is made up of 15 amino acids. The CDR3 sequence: CASRLAGGRYNEQFF. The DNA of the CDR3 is TGTGCCAGCAGACTAGCGGGAGGGCGGTACAATGAGCAGTTCTTC.

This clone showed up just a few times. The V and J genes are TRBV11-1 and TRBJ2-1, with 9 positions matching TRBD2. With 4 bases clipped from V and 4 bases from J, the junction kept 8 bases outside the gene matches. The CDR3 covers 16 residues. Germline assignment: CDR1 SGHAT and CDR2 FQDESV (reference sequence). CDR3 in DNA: TGTGCCAGCAGCTACCGGGGACTAGCAGTATACAATGAGCAGTTCTTC. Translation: CASSYRGLAVYNEQFF.

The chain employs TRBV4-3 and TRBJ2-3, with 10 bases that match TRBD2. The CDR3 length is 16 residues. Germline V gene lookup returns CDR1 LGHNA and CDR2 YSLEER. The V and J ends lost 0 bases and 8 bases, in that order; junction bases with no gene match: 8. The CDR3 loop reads CASSQEPPSGRGTQYF. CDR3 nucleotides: TGCGCCAGCAGCCAAGAACCCCCTAGCGGGAGAGGTACGCAGTATTTT.

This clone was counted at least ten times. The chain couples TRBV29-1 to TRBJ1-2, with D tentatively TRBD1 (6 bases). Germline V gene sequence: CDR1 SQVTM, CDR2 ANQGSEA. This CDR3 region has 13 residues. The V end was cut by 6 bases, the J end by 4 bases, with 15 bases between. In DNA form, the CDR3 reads TGCAGCGTCCCCTTAGGGGGAAGCTATGGCTACACCTTC. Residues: CSVPLGGSYGYTF. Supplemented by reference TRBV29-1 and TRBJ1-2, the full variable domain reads SAVISQKPSRDICQRGTSLTIQCQVDSQVTMMFWYRQQPGQSLTLIATANQGSEATYESGFVIDKFPISRPNLTFSTLTVSNMSPEDSSIYLCSVPLGGSYGYTFGSGTRLTVV.

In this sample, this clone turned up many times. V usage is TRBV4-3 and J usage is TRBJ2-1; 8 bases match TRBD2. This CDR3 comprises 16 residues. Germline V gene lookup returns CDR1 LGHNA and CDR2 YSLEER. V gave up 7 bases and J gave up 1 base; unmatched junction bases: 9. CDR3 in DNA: TGCGCCAGCAAAAAAGGGGCTAGCGGGTCCTACAATGAGCAGTTCTTC. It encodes CASKKGASGSYNEQFF.

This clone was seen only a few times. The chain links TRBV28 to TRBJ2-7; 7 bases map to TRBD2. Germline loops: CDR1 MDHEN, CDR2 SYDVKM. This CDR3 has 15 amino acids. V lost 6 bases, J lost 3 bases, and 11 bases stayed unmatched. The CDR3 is CASRPPGTGGYEQYF. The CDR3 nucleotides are TGTGCCAGCAGGCCACCTGGTACGGGGGGCTACGAGCAGTACTTC.

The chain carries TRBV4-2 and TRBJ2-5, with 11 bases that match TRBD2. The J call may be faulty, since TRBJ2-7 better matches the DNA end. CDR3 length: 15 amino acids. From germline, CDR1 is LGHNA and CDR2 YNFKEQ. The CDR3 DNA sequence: TGTGCCAGCAGCGGGGGACTAGCGGACCCCTACGAGCAGTACTTC. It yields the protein CASSGGLADPYEQYF.

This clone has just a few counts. The CDR3 sequence is CASRDGTATSGYTF. CDR3 DNA sequence: TGTGCCAGCAGAGACGGGACAGCCACGAGTGGCTACACCTTC. The V gene is TRBV6-5, the J gene TRBJ1-2; 7 positions agree with TRBD1. From germline, CDR1 is MNHEY and CDR2 SVGAGI. This CDR3 spans 14 amino acids. The V and J ends lost 6 bases and 7 bases, in that order; junction bases with no gene match: 11.

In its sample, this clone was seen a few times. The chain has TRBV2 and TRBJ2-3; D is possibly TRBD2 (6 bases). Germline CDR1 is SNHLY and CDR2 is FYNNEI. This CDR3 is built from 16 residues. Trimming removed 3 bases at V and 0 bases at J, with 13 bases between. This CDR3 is CASSEASAISTDTQYF. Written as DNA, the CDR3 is TGTGCCAGCAGTGAGGCTAGCGCGATTAGCACAGATACGCAGTATTTT.

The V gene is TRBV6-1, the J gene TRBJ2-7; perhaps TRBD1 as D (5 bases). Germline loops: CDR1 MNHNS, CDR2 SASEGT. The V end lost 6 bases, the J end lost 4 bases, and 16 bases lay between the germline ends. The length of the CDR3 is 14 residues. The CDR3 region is CASRQGVGNYEQYF. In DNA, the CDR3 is TGTGCCAGCAGGCAAGGGGTGGGAAATTACGAGCAGTACTTC.

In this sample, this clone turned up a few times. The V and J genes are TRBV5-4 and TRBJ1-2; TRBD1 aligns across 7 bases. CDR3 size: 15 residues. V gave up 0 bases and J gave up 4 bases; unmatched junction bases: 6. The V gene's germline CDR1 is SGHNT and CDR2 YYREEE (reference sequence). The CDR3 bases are TGTGCCAGCAGCTTGGATGTCGGGACAGCCTATGGCTACACCTTC. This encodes CASSLDVGTAYGYTF. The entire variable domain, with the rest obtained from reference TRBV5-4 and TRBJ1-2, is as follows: ETGVTQSPTHLIKTRGQQVTLRCSSQSGHNTVSWYQQALGQGPQFIFQYYREEENGRGNFPPRFSGLQFPNYSSELNVNALELDDSALYLCASSLDVGTAYGYTFGSGTRLTVV.

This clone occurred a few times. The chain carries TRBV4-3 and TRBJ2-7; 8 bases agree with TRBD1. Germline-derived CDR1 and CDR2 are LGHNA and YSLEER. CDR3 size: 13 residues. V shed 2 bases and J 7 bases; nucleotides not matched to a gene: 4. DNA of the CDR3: TGCGCCAGCAGCCAAAGACAGGGGAGGGAGCAGTACTTC. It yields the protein CASSQRQGREQYF.

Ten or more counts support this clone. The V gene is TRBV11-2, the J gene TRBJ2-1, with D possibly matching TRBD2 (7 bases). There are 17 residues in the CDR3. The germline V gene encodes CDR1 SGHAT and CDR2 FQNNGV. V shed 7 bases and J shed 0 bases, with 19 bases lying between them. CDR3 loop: CASNPTRGGDSYNEQFF. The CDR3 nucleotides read TGTGCCAGCAATCCCACGAGGGGGGGGGACTCCTACAATGAGCAGTTCTTC.

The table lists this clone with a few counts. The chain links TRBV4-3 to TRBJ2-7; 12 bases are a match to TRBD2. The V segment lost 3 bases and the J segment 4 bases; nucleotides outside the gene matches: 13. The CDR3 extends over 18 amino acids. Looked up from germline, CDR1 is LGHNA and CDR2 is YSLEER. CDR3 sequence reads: CASSQETSGRSWGYEQYF. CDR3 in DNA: TGCGCCAGCAGCCAGGAGACTAGCGGGAGATCGTGGGGTTACGAGCAGTACTTC.

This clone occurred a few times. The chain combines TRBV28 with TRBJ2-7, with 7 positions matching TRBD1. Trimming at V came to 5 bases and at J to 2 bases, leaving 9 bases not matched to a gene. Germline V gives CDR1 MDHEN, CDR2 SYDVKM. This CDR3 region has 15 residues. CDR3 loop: CASSPPGQPPYEQYF. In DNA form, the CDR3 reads TGTGCCAGCAGTCCCCCGGGACAGCCCCCCTACGAGCAGTACTTC.

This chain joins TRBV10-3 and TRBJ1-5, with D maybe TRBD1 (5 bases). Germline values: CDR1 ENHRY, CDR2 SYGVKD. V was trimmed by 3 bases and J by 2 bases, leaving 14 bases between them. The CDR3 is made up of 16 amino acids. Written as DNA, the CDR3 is TGTGCCATCAGTGACGGGGGGACCGGGGGCAATCAGCCCCAGCATTTT. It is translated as CAISDGGTGGNQPQHF.